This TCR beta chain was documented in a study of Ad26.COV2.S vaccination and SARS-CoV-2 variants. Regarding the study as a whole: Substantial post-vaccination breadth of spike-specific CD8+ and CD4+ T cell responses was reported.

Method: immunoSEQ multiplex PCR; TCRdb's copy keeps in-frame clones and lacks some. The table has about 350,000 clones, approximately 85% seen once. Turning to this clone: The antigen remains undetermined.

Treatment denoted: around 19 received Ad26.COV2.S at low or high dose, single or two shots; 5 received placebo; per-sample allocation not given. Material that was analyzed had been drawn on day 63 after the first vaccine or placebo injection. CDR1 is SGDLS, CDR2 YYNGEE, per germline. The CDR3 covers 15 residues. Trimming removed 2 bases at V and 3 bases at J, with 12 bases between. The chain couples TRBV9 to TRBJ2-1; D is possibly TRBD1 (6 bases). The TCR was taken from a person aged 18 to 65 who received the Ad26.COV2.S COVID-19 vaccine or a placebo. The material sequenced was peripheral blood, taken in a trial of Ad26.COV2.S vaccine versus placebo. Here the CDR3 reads CASSVTGQRYNEQFF. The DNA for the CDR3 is TGTGCCAGCAGCGTCACGGGACAACGCTACAATGAGCAGTTCTTC.